This T cell receptor beta chain originates from a study of T cells in Graves' hyperthyroidism and ophthalmopathy. Study observations and caveats: Ophthalmopathy was distinguished from stable hyperthyroidism by 13 V-J signatures.

V dropped 3 bases and J dropped 5 bases, with 11 bases sitting between them. The CDR3 loop spans 13 amino acids. The germline gives CDR1 SNHLY, CDR2 FYNNEI. Template material for amplifying TCR beta CDR3 regions consisted of RNA transcripts. Researchers ran a first-round RT-PCR on the TCR CDR3 using the HTBI primer set. TCRdb used MiXCR to reprocess the multiplex PCR reads, holding one entry per CDR3 protein. The data show approximately 360,000 distinct CDR3 sequences, with 20% to 25% seen just once and about 73% held by the top ten. Notes on this clonotype: Its antigen is undetermined.

The sample was blood. The V gene is TRBV2, the J gene TRBJ2-7, with D possibly matching TRBD2 (6 bases). The sequence came from a man aged 45-65 years with Graves' hyperthyroidism. CDR3 region: CASSELRENEQYF. CDR3 DNA: TGTGCCAGCAGTGAGTTGCGGGAAAACGAGCAGTACTTC. Filled out from reference TRBV2 and TRBJ2-7, the complete variable domain reads EPEVTQTPSHQVTQMGQEVILRCVPISNHLYFYWYRQILGQKVEFLVSFYNNEISEKSEIFDDQFSVERPDGSNFTLKIRSTKLEDSAMYFCASSELRENEQYFGPGTRLTVT.